This entry lists 19 T cell receptor beta chains sequenced from one sample in a study of blood T cell repertoires in COVID-19. Only in-frame clones appear in the TCRdb table, and some are missing; sequencing was by immunoSEQ multiplex PCR. The sample has around 150,000 clones; 84% are singletons. Sequencing used peripheral blood. These receptors all come from a young man with COVID-19, enrolled during active disease.

J is TRBJ2-7 and V is TRBV6-5; no clear D gene. V lost 0 bases, J lost 4 bases, and 7 bases lay in between. CDR3 length: 13 amino acids. Germline V gives CDR1 MNHEY, CDR2 SVGAGI. CDR3 loop: CASSYSIGYEQYF. CDR3 nucleotides: TGTGCCAGCAGTTACTCGATCGGGTACGAGCAGTACTTC.

This chain links TRBV14 with TRBJ2-1; 9 nucleotides align to TRBD1. This CDR3 comprises 15 residues. Germline V gene lookup returns CDR1 SGHDN and CDR2 FVKESK. J lost 3 bases, V lost 4 bases, and 4 bases had no gene match. As DNA, the CDR3 is TGTGCCAGCAGCCGAATGACAGGGGGCTACAATGAGCAGTTCTTC. Translating gives CASSRMTGGYNEQFF.

The J gene is TRBJ2-1, the V gene TRBV10-3, with TRBD2 matching over 11 bases. V dropped 6 bases and J dropped 5; count of bases not matched to a gene: 3. CDR1 is ENHRY and CDR2 is SYGVKD in the germline V gene. CDR3 size: 14 residues. CDR3 nucleotides: TGTGCCATCAGGGGGGGACTAGCGGACAATGAGCAGTTCTTC. The encoded protein is CAIRGGLADNEQFF.

This sequence joins TRBV20-1 and TRBJ2-3; 8 bases are shared with TRBD2. This CDR3 has 13 residues. V shed 6 bases and J 8 bases; nucleotides not matched to a gene: 10. Germline V CDR1 and CDR2: DFQATT, SNEGSKA (reference sequence). The CDR3 loop is CSASSGIRGTQYF. The CDR3 DNA sequence: TGCAGTGCCAGTAGCGGGATTAGGGGTACGCAGTATTTT.

The rearrangement joins TRBV30 to TRBJ1-4; TRBD1 is a possible D gene (5 bases). V lost 8 bases and J lost 3, with 16 bases in between. Germline V gene sequence: CDR1 GTSNPN, CDR2 SVGIG (reference sequence). The CDR3 is 14 amino acids. CDR3 residues: CAHSRDSPNEKLFF. The DNA for the CDR3 is TGTGCCCACTCCCGTGACAGCCCTAATGAAAAACTGTTTTTT.

The chain couples TRBV5-1 to TRBJ1-3; TRBD1 matches at 7 bases. V dropped 3 bases and J dropped 0; count of bases not matched to a gene: 6. The CDR3 consists of 16 residues. The germline gives CDR1 SGHRS, CDR2 YFSETQ. CDR3 residues: CASSSTGALSGNTIYF. CDR3 DNA sequence: TGCGCCAGCAGCTCTACAGGGGCGCTCTCTGGAAACACCATATATTTT.

The chain has TRBV6-4 and TRBJ1-4, with D possibly being TRBD1 (6 bases). The CDR3 length is 14 residues. Germline lookup yields CDR1 MRHNA and CDR2 SNTAGT. Deletions cut 2 bases from V and 8 bases from J, with 12 bases between. As DNA, the CDR3 is TGTGCCAGCAGTGACGTGCCAGGGGACGAAAAACTGTTTTTT. The encoded protein is CASSDVPGDEKLFF.

With respect to this clone: Within the sample, other DNA sequences also encode this same CDR3. This sequence joins TRBV28 and TRBJ2-7, with TRBD1 matching over 12 bases. Germline V lookup: CDR1 MDHEN, CDR2 SYDVKM. V lost 7 bases and J lost 7; bases outside the gene matches: 8. The CDR3 has 14 amino acids. The CDR3 spells CASNPGQGAGEQYF. For the CDR3, the DNA is TGTGCCAGCAACCCGGGACAGGGGGCGGGTGAGCAGTACTTC.

CDR3 amino acids: CASSEGDTATNEKLFF. The DNA of the CDR3 is TGTGCCAGCAGCGAGGGGGACACTGCAACTAATGAAAAACTGTTTTTT. The chain links TRBV9 to TRBJ1-4; a weak D match, TRBD1 (6 bases). The CDR3 contains 16 residues. Trimming removed 3 bases at V and 0 bases at J, with 12 bases between. CDR1 and CDR2 (germline): SGDLS, YYNGEE. Complete variable domain (other parts from reference TRBV9 and TRBJ1-4): DSGVTQTPKHLITATGQRVTLRCSPRSGDLSVYWYQQSLDQGLQFLIQYYNGEERAKGNILERFSAQQFPDLHSELNLSSLELGDSALYFCASSEGDTATNEKLFFGSGTQLSVL.

The chain uses TRBV11-3 and TRBJ2-3; the match to TRBD2 covers 11 bases. Trimming cost V 8 bases and J 6 bases; bases outside gene matches: 13. Per the germline V gene, CDR1 is SGHNT and CDR2 is YENEEA. The CDR3 is 16 residues long. Here the CDR3 DNA reads TGTGCCAGCGGACCGGGTCTAGCGGGAGGCAAGGATACGCAGTATTTT. Amino acid sequence: CASGPGLAGGKDTQYF.

The chain is built from TRBV4-2 and TRBJ2-1, with TRBD2 matching 11 bases. The CDR3 is 16 amino acids. Losses at the gene ends were 4 bases for V and 7 bases for J; bases not matched to a gene: 9. The V gene's germline CDR1 is LGHNA and CDR2 YNFKEQ. CDR3 protein: CASSPTTSGSSNEQFF. In DNA form, the CDR3 reads TGTGCCAGCAGCCCGACAACTAGCGGGAGTAGTAATGAGCAGTTCTTC.

The CDR3 DNA reads TGTGCCAGCAGTAGGACAGCCTGGGCTGAAGCTTTCTTT. This translates into CASSRTAWAEAFF. The gene calls are TRBV6-5 and TRBJ1-1, with a tentative D call TRBD1 (6 bases). Trimming cost V 5 bases and J 6 bases, with 13 bases left between them. Germline V CDR1 and CDR2: MNHEY, SVGAGI. CDR3 length: 13 amino acids.

The chain uses TRBV6-5 and TRBJ2-1, with a weak D call TRBD2 (5 bases). V lost 0 bases and J 10 bases, leaving 10 bases between the germline ends. CDR3 length equals 13 residues. The germline gives CDR1 MNHEY, CDR2 SVGAGI. In DNA, the CDR3 is TGTGCCAGCAGTTACTCCGGGATAGGGGAGCAGTTCTTC. It encodes CASSYSGIGEQFF.

This sequence joins TRBV9 and TRBJ1-1; unclear D gene. This CDR3 region has 15 residues. The germline V gene has CDR1 SGDLS and CDR2 YYNGEE. Trimming removed 3 bases from V and 1 base from J, with 13 bases in between. The CDR3 DNA follows: TGTGCCAGCAGCGGAGGCGACCGGGGGAACACTGAAGCTTTCTTT. The encoded protein is CASSGGDRGNTEAFF.

The gene calls are TRBV7-9 and TRBJ2-7; 14 bases agree with TRBD2. Trimming took 5 bases from V and 1 from J; bases not matched to a gene: 7. The germline V gene encodes CDR1 SEHNR and CDR2 FQNEAQ (reference sequence). The CDR3 contains 17 residues. The CDR3 nucleotides read TGTGCCAGCAGCCGGGGACTAGCGGGAGTACAATCCTACGAGCAGTACTTC. Residues: CASSRGLAGVQSYEQYF.

The rearrangement uses TRBV6-6 and TRBJ1-1, with TRBD1 as a possible D gene (5 bases). Trimming removed 5 bases at V and 2 bases at J, with 12 bases between. Germline CDR1 MNHNY, CDR2 SVGAGI (reference sequence). The CDR3 has 14 residues. The CDR3 nucleotides read TGTGCCAGCAGTCACGTACAGGCCAACACTGAAGCTTTCTTT. Protein: CASSHVQANTEAFF.

This chain uses TRBV21-1 with TRBJ1-1; the tabulated D call, TRBD1, remains unverified against the DNA. TRBV21-1 is annotated as a pseudogene. The CDR3 extends over 14 amino acids. The CDR3 here is CASSTPVTELEAFF. The CDR3 bases are TGTGCCAGCAGCACCCCGGTTACAGAACTCGAGGCTTTCTTT.

This clone has a single count. V is TRBV27 and J is TRBJ2-7, with D tentatively TRBD2 (6 bases). Trimming stripped 5 bases from V and 0 bases from J, with 11 bases between. Germline-derived CDR1 and CDR2 are MNHEY and SMNVEV (reference sequence). The CDR3 contains 14 residues. The CDR3 is CASSPTRSSYEQYF. CDR3 nucleotides: TGTGCCAGCAGTCCGACTAGGAGCTCCTACGAGCAGTACTTC.

The chain is built from TRBV6-1 and TRBJ1-1, with 7 bases that match TRBD1. This CDR3 comprises 18 residues. Germline V gene data show CDR1 as MNHNS and CDR2 as SASEGT. J lost 2 bases, V lost 4 bases, and 16 bases had no gene match. The CDR3, as DNA: TGTGCCAGCAGTGCGAATAATGACAGGGCCTTGAAAAACACTGAAGCTTTCTTT. Protein product: CASSANNDRALKNTEAFF.